This record concerns one T cell receptor (beta chain) sequence. The antigen is not known. V lost 7 bases, J lost 0 bases, and 7 bases lay in between. Germline values: CDR1 SNHLY, CDR2 FYNNEI. The CDR3 runs to 13 residues. This entry belongs to a study of regulatory T cells in long-lasting Graves disease. On the study more broadly: Graves' disease counted as persistent after over 5 years of antithyroid drugs with positive TSH receptor antibodies.

Study-level results: More public clonotypes were shared by persistent patients (2,741) than by new patients (about 1,000).

As for time point: persistent/refractory GD, antithyroid drugs over 5 years with positive TRAb. The TCR library used RNA extracted from PBMCs. It was an endocrinology department in Xi'an, China, that provided the patients. HTBI primers from iRepertoire and Arm-PCR of CDR3 regions yielded the TCR beta libraries. TCRdb recomputed calls from the multiplex PCR reads with MiXCR, one row per CDR3 protein. Here the sample spans roughly 450,000 distinct CDR3 sequences, 20% to 25% being singletons. The TCR sequence derives from a female donor with Graves disease. The material sequenced was peripheral blood mononuclear cells (PBMCs), taken when the disease was refractory, from a patient treated with antithyroid drugs. This chain links TRBV2 with TRBJ2-1; TRBD2 might be the D (5 bases). CDR3 in amino acids: CASKAGSYNEQFF. CDR3 bases: TGTGCCAGCAAGGCGGGCTCCTACAATGAGCAGTTCTTC.